Following are 6 T cell receptor beta chains from one sample sequenced in a study of T-cell reconstitution after alpha-beta-depleted transplantation in children. The library targeted TCRbeta and was prepared with unique molecular identifiers. TCRdb called the PCR reads again in MiXCR, with one record for every CDR3 protein. The table lists around 250,000 distinct CDR3 sequences, just under 8.5% of them singletons. Sequenced here: PBMCs, mostly from graft donor cells, sampled 180 days after TCRalphabeta/CD19-depleted stem cell transplant. The source is a male patient between 10 and 17 years old who had a stem cell transplant for acute lymphoblastic leukemia, so the T cells may come from the graft donor.

This clonotype was seen many times. The chain has TRBV11-1 and TRBJ1-2, with 11 bases matching TRBD1. The V segment lost 0 bases and the J segment 1 base; nucleotides outside the gene matches: 10. The germline gives CDR1 SGHAT, CDR2 FQDESV (reference sequence). The CDR3 has 19 amino acids. In DNA, the CDR3 is TGTGCCAGCAGCTTAGCTACCCTCAAGGACAGGGGGCGTAACTATGGCTACACCTTC. It encodes CASSLATLKDRGRNYGYTF.

At least ten counts were recorded for this clonotype. The chain uses TRBV5-1 and TRBJ1-2; 8 positions agree with TRBD1. V was pared by 4 bases and J by 7 bases, with 6 bases of the junction left unmatched. This CDR3 has 13 amino acids. The germline CDR1 and CDR2 sequences are SGHRS and YFSETQ. CDR3 sequence: CASSPDRVRGYTF. Written as DNA, the CDR3 is TGCGCCAGCAGCCCGGACAGGGTACGTGGCTACACCTTC.

This clonotype was recorded at least ten times. The chain joins TRBV27 to TRBJ2-1; D may match TRBD1 or TRBD2 (5 bases each). V was trimmed by 6 bases and J by 8 bases, leaving 17 bases between them. CDR1 MNHEY and CDR2 SMNVEV come from the germline V gene (reference sequence). CDR3 size: 14 residues. The CDR3 region is CASSPGPGSDEQFF. CDR3 sequence (DNA): TGTGCCAGCAGCCCGGGACCGGGGAGCGATGAGCAGTTCTTC.

This clonotype has at least ten counts. This chain uses TRBV20-1 with TRBJ2-7, with TRBD2 matching over 8 bases. The V segment lost 5 bases and the J segment 0 bases; nucleotides outside the gene matches: 9. Germline V CDR1 and CDR2: DFQATT, SNEGSKA (reference sequence). The CDR3 covers 15 residues. CDR3 coding DNA: TGCAGTGCTGCCACTAGCGGAATCTTCTCCTACGAGCAGTACTTC. As protein: CSAATSGIFSYEQYF.

This clonotype was picked up many times. The chain links TRBV7-7 to TRBJ1-6, with D maybe TRBD1 (5 bases). The length of the CDR3 is 13 residues. V was pared by 1 base and J by 7 bases, with 5 bases between. Germline CDR1 is SSHAT and CDR2 is FNYEAQ (reference sequence). The CDR3 spells CASSLDRNSPLHF. The CDR3 coding sequence is TGTGCCAGCAGCTTAGACAGGAATTCACCCCTCCACTTT.

This clonotype was seen repeatedly, ten times or more. The J gene is TRBJ2-3, the V gene TRBV12-3 or TRBV12-4; 8 nucleotides align to TRBD2. This CDR3 contains 14 residues. Losses at the gene ends were 11 bases for V and 0 bases for J; bases not matched to a gene: 7. The CDR3 region is CAGTSGRSTDTQYF. DNA of the CDR3: TGTGCCGGAACGAGCGGGAGAAGCACAGATACGCAGTATTTT.